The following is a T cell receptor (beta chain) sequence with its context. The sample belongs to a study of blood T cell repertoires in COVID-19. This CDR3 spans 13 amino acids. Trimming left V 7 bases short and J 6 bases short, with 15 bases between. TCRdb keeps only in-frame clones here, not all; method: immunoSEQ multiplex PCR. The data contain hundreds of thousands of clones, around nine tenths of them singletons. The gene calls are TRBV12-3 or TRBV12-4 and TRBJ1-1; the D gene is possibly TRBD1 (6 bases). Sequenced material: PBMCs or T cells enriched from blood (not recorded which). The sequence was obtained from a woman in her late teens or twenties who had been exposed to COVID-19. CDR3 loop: CASTRNRDAEAFF. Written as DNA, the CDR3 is TGTGCCAGCACTCGCAACAGGGACGCTGAAGCTTTCTTT.